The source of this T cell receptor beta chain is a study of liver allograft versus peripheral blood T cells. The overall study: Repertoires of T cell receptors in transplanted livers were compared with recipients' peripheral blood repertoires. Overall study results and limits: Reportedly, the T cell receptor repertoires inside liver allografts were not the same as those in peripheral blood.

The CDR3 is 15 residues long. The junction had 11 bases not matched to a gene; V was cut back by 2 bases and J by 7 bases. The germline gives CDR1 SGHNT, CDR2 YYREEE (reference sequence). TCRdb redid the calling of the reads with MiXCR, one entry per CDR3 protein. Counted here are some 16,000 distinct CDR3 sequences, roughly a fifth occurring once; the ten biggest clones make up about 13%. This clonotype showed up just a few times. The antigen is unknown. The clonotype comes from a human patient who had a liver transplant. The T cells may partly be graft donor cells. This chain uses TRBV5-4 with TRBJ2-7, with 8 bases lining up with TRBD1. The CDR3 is CASSFTTGVVEEQYF. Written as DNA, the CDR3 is TGTGCCAGCAGCTTCACGACAGGGGTAGTAGAGGAGCAGTACTTC.